The rows below give T cell receptor beta chains drawn from one sample of a study of T-cell reconstitution after alpha-beta-depleted transplantation in children. TCRdb re-called the PCR reads with MiXCR, one entry per CDR3 protein. The profile shows almost 500,000 distinct CDR3 sequences, approximately 13% of them singletons. The specimen was PBMCs from the stem cell graft donor, collected from the stem cell graft. These receptors originate from a human donor who donated a stem cell graft to a child with combined immunodeficiency. The CDR3 runs from the conserved cysteine through the conserved F or W. The D gene is left open where the match is weak. Not every row has a clone size; where given, it reads once, few, many or a size class.

d_call j_call v_call clone_size cdr3_length cdr3_aa cdr3_nt
TRBD1 TRBJ2-5 TRBV12-3/TRBV12-4 - 14 CASSSPGGRETQYF TGTGCCAGCAGTTCGCCAGGGGGCCGTGAGACCCAGTACTTC
- TRBJ2-7 TRBV7-6 - 13 CASSMDEFYEQYF TGTGCCAGCAGCATGGACGAATTTTACGAGCAGTACTTC
- TRBJ2-2 TRBV9 few 13 CASSPPGAGELFF TGTGCCAGCAGCCCCCCCGGGGCCGGGGAGCTGTTTTTT
TRBD2 TRBJ2-7 TRBV29-1 few 12 CSVSGRVREQYF TGCAGCGTAAGCGGGAGGGTAAGAGAGCAGTACTTC
- TRBJ2-2 TRBV19 - 17 CASSTHQIYQEMGELFF TGTGCCAGTAGTACTCACCAAATTTACCAGGAGATGGGGGAGCTGTTTTTT
- TRBJ1-5 TRBV7-8 few 14 CASSWGTPNQPQHF TGTGCCAGCAGCTGGGGGACTCCCAATCAGCCCCAGCATTTT
- TRBJ2-3 TRBV4-3 few 15 CASSQGRGYTDTQYF TGCGCCAGCAGCCAAGGCCGGGGATACACAGATACGCAGTATTTT
- TRBJ2-2 TRBV11-2 few 15 CASSHYRGDTGELFF TGTGCCAGCAGCCATTACCGGGGTGACACCGGGGAGCTGTTTTTT
TRBD1 TRBJ2-5 TRBV12-3/TRBV12-4 few 16 CANSSTAGTGVETQYF TGTGCCAACAGTTCGACCGCCGGGACAGGGGTAGAGACCCAGTACTTC
TRBD1 TRBJ1-5 TRBV20-1 few 14 CSARDRTGAQPQHF TGCAGTGCTAGAGATCGGACAGGCGCGCAGCCCCAGCATTTT
- TRBJ2-3 TRBV5-1 - 16 CASSLGAYWGEDTQYF TGCGCCAGCAGCTTGGGTGCCTATTGGGGCGAAGATACGCAGTATTTT
- TRBJ2-1 TRBV4-3 few 17 CASSQDRGSLFGNEQFF TGCGCCAGCAGCCAAGATCGTGGGTCACTATTTGGCAATGAGCAGTTCTTC
TRBD2 TRBJ2-3 TRBV15 few 17 CATSRAGGGREGDTQYF TGTGCCACCAGCAGAGCCGGGGGGGGGAGGGAAGGAGATACGCAGTATTTT
TRBD1 TRBJ1-6 TRBV29-1 - 19 CSVEDIPGQEGSYNSPLHF TGCAGCGTTGAAGACATTCCGGGACAGGAGGGATCCTATAATTCACCCCTCCACTTT
TRBD2 TRBJ2-7 TRBV9 many 15 CASSPASGASYEQYF TGTGCCAGCAGCCCAGCCAGCGGGGCCTCCTACGAGCAGTACTTC
- TRBJ2-5 TRBV10-3 many 12 CAISDVGETQYF TGTGCCATCAGTGATGTTGGGGAGACCCAGTACTTC
TRBD2 TRBJ2-7 TRBV27 few 15 CASSLIRGTSYEQYF TGTGCCAGCAGTTTGATACGCGGGACTAGCTACGAGCAGTACTTC
TRBD1 TRBJ2-7 TRBV7-2 many 14 CASSFGTGLYEQYF TGTGCCAGCAGCTTCGGGACAGGGCTTTACGAGCAGTACTTC
TRBD2 TRBJ2-1 TRBV7-9 - 17 CASSLGSGRGSYNEQFF TGTGCCAGCAGCTTAGGTTCAGGGAGGGGCTCCTACAATGAGCAGTTCTTC
TRBD1 TRBJ1-3 TRBV20-1 many 14 CSAEQGARGNTIYF TGCAGTGCTGAACAGGGGGCGCGTGGAAACACCATATATTTT
TRBD2 TRBJ2-3 TRBV12-3/TRBV12-4 few 16 CASSINSGGPTDTQYF TGTGCCAGCAGTATAAATAGCGGGGGCCCCACAGATACGCAGTATTTT
- TRBJ2-6 TRBV6-1 - 16 CASSWTVISGANVLTF TGTGCCAGCAGCTGGACAGTGATCTCTGGGGCCAACGTCCTGACTTTC
TRBD1 TRBJ2-7 TRBV29-1 many 13 CSVGGQYTYEQYF TGCAGCGTTGGGGGACAGTATACCTACGAGCAGTACTTC
- TRBJ2-1 TRBV19 few 13 CASSVTSSNEQFF TGTGCCAGTAGCGTGACTAGTTCAAATGAGCAGTTCTTC
TRBD2 TRBJ2-1 TRBV11-2 - 16 CASSLPGTSDYNEQFF TGTGCCAGCAGCCTACCCGGGACTAGCGACTACAATGAGCAGTTCTTC
- TRBJ2-7 TRBV5-5 - 17 CASSYEEWGDLSYEQYF TGTGCCAGCAGCTATGAAGAGTGGGGGGATCTCTCCTACGAGCAGTACTTC
TRBD2 TRBJ2-1 TRBV20-1 many 19 CSARGGLAGAIPSYNEQFF TGCAGTGCTAGAGGAGGGCTAGCGGGGGCGATTCCCTCCTACAATGAGCAGTTCTTC
- TRBJ1-1 TRBV20-1 many 17 CSARDRTTKVHWTEAFF TGCAGTGCTAGAGACCGCACAACCAAAGTTCATTGGACTGAAGCTTTCTTT
TRBD1 TRBJ1-4 TRBV7-2 few 17 CASSSQPLRQGGEKLFF TGTGCCAGCAGCTCCCAACCCTTGAGACAGGGAGGTGAAAAACTGTTTTTT
- TRBJ2-6 TRBV28 - 15 CASHDATPGANVLTF TGTGCCAGCCACGACGCTACTCCTGGGGCCAACGTCCTGACTTTC
TRBD2 TRBJ2-3 TRBV29-1 many 14 CSVGTSGSLDTQYF TGCAGCGTTGGGACTAGCGGGTCTCTGGATACGCAGTATTTT
- TRBJ1-2 TRBV12-3/TRBV12-4 few 13 CASSLGTELGYTF TGTGCCAGCAGTTTAGGGACGGAGCTAGGCTACACCTTC
TRBD2 TRBJ2-1 TRBV6-1 few 15 CASTRLAGVLNEQFF TGTGCCAGCACCAGACTAGCGGGAGTGCTCAATGAGCAGTTCTTC
TRBD2 TRBJ2-7 TRBV27 - 15 CASSFGTSGGGEQYF TGTGCCAGCAGTTTCGGAACTAGCGGGGGGGGCGAGCAGTACTTC
TRBD1 TRBJ1-4 TRBV20-1 many 16 CSARNQQDRNNEKLFF TGCAGTGCTAGAAACCAACAGGACAGGAATAATGAAAAACTGTTTTTT
- TRBJ2-2 TRBV29-1 - 15 CSVGFLRTNTGELFF TGCAGCGTTGGGTTTCTACGGACGAACACCGGGGAGCTGTTTTTT